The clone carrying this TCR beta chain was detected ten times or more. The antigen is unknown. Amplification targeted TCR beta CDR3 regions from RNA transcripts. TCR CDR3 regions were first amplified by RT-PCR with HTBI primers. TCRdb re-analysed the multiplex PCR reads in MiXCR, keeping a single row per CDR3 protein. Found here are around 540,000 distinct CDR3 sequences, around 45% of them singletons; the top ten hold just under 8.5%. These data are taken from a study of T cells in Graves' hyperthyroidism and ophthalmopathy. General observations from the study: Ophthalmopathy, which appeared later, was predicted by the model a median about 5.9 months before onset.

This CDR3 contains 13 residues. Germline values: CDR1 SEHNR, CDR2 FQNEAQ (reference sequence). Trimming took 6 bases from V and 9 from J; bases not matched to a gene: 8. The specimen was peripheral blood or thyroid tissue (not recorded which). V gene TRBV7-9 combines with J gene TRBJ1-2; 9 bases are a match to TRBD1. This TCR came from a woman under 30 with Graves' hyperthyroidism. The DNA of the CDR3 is TGTGCCAGCAGACTAGGACAGGGGACCAGCTACACCTTC. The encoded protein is CASRLGQGTSYTF.